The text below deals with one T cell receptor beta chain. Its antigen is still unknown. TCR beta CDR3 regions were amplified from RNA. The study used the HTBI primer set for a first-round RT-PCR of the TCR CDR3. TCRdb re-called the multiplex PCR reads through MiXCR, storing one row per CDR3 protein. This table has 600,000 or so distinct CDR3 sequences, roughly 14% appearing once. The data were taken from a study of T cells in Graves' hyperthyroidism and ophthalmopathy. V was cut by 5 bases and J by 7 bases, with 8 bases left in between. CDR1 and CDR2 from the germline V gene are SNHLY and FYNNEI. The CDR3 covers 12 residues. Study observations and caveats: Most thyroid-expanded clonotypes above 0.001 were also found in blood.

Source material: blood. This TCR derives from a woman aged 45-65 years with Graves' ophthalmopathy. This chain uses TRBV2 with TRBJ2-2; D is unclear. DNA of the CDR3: TGTGCCAGCAGTTTAGGAATCGGGGAGCTGTTTTTT. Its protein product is CASSLGIGELFF.